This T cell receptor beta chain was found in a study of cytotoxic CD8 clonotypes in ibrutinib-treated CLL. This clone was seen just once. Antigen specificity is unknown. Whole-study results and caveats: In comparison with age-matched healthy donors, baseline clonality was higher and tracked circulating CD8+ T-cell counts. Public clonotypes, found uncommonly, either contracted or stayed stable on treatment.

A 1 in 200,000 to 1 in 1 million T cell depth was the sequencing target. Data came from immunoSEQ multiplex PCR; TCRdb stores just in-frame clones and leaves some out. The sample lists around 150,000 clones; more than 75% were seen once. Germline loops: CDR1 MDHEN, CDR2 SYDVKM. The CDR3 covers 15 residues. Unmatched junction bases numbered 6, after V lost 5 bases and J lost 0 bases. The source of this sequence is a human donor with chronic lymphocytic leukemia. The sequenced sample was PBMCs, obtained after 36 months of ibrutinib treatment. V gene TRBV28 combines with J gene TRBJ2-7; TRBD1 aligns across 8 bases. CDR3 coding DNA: TGTGCCAGCAGTACCACAGGGGGGAGCTCCTACGAGCAGTACTTC. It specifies CASSTTGGSSYEQYF.